Here is one TCR beta chain with its context. The sample comes from a study of blood T cell repertoires in COVID-19. CDR3 length: 14 amino acids. Trimming cost V 5 bases and J 2 bases; bases outside gene matches: 3. CDR1 is KGHSH and CDR2 is LQKENI in the germline V gene. Profiled with immunoSEQ multiplex PCR; TCRdb holds only in-frame clones, not every one. The table includes 65,000 to 75,000 clones, about four fifths detected once. The sequence was obtained from a woman in her sixties or seventies with acute or convalescent COVID-19. The sample consisted of peripheral blood. This chain links TRBV18 with TRBJ2-7; 10 nucleotides line up with TRBD1. The CDR3 spells CASSDGQGAYEQYF. CDR3 sequence (DNA): TGTGCCAGCTCAGATGGACAGGGGGCCTACGAGCAGTACTTC.